These T cell receptor beta chains were read from a single sample in a study of identifying expanded T cells in peripheral blood. Data came from immunoSEQ multiplex PCR; TCRdb stores just in-frame clones and leaves some out. The sample records approximately 81,000 clones, around 83% being singletons. Sequences were obtained from blood. These receptors were obtained from a person aged 18 to 69 in good health. Each CDR3 is given with its conserved first and last residue. Each record gives: J gene, D gene, clone size, V gene, CDR3 protein, CDR3 DNA. D genes are given only for firm matches. Part of the rows lack a size; the others show once, few, many or a class for expanded clones.

TRBJ2-6 | NA | NA | TRBV27 | CASSLNAGANVLTF | TGTGCCAGCAGTTTAAACGCTGGGGCCAACGTCCTGACTTTC
TRBJ2-1 | TRBD2 | NA | TRBV4-3 | CASSQDGTSGRNNEQFF | TGCGCCAGCAGCCAAGATGGAACTAGCGGGAGAAACAATGAGCAGTTCTTC
TRBJ1-1 | TRBD1 | NA | TRBV30 | CAWRRQGSLLNTEAFF | TGTGCCTGGAGACGACAGGGGTCACTCCTAAACACTGAAGCTTTCTTT
TRBJ2-2 | TRBD1 | NA | TRBV9 | CASSARTGETWNTGELFF | TGTGCCAGCAGCGCGAGGACAGGGGAGACGTGGAACACCGGGGAGCTGTTTTTT
TRBJ2-2 | NA | NA | TRBV7-7 | CASSLGGDTGELFF | TGTGCTAGCAGTTTAGGAGGGGACACCGGGGAGCTGTTTTTT
TRBJ2-2 | NA | NA | TRBV4-3 | CASSPDGLNTGELFF | TGCGCCAGCAGCCCCGATGGACTGAACACCGGGGAGCTGTTTTTT
TRBJ2-1 | TRBD2 | few | TRBV7-2 | CASSLRSGDHNEQFF | TGTGCCAGCAGCTTGCGTAGCGGGGACCACAATGAGCAGTTCTTC
TRBJ2-5 | TRBD2 | NA | TRBV5-6 | CASSRLRTSGTNQETQYF | TGTGCCAGCAGCAGGCTGCGGACTAGCGGGACCAACCAAGAGACCCAGTACTTC
TRBJ2-1 | NA | NA | TRBV5-4 | CASSYSGNEQFF | TGTGCCAGCAGCTATAGCGGCAATGAGCAGTTCTTC
TRBJ2-7 | NA | NA | TRBV7-8 | CASSLVPPPSGGEQYF | TGTGCCAGCAGCTTAGTTCCCCCCCCCAGTGGGGGCGAGCAGTACTTC
TRBJ1-1 | TRBD1 | few | TRBV29-1 | CSVVGGTDMNTEAFF | TGCAGCGTTGTGGGGGGGACAGACATGAACACTGAAGCTTTCTTT
TRBJ1-1 | NA | NA | TRBV19 | CASIWGSEAFF | TGTGCCAGTATCTGGGGCAGTGAAGCTTTCTTT
TRBJ2-2 | NA | NA | TRBV2 | CASSDIGSLTGELFF | TGTGCCAGCAGTGATATCGGGAGTTTGACCGGGGAGCTGTTTTTT
TRBJ2-7 | TRBD1 | NA | TRBV27 | CASSPSGGAYTYEQYF | TGTGCCAGCAGTCCTTCAGGGGGCGCGTACACCTACGAGCAGTACTTC
TRBJ2-3 | NA | NA | TRBV5-4 | CASSLGAGSTDTQYF | TGTGCCAGCAGCCTGGGGGCAGGGAGCACAGATACGCAGTATTTT
TRBJ2-5 | NA | NA | TRBV10-3 | CAIRGTAETQYF | TGTGCCATCAGGGGGACGGCGGAGACCCAGTACTTC
TRBJ1-5 | TRBD1 | NA | TRBV6-5 | CASSSTGGNQPQHF | TGTGCCAGCAGTTCGACAGGGGGTAATCAGCCCCAGCATTTT